A selection of T cell receptor beta chains follows, all from one sample in a study of T-cell reconstitution after alpha-beta-depleted transplantation in children. TCRdb reprocessed the PCR reads with MiXCR, giving one entry per CDR3 protein. The sample holds approximately 79,000 distinct CDR3 sequences, approximately 18% seen once. Sequencing used PBMCs, mostly from graft donor cells, obtained 360 days after TCRalphabeta/CD19-depleted stem cell transplant. The receptor set was obtained from a male patient between 2 and 10 years old who had a stem cell transplant for acute lymphoblastic leukemia, so the T cells may come from the graft donor. CDR3s include the opening cysteine and the closing phenylalanine or tryptophan. D genes are given only for firm matches. Only part of the rows carry a size: once, few, many, or a class if the clone is expanded.

len: 14; v_gene: TRBV20-1; abundance: many; d_gene: .; j_gene: TRBJ2-4; CDR3aa: CSATTSYAKNIQYF; CDR3nt: TGCAGTGCTACCACTAGCTATGCCAAAAACATTCAGTACTTC
len: 14; v_gene: TRBV5-1; abundance: few; d_gene: .; j_gene: TRBJ1-1; CDR3aa: CASSLEMGSTEAFF; CDR3nt: TGCGCCAGCAGCTTGGAAATGGGGTCAACTGAAGCTTTCTTT
len: 11; v_gene: TRBV7-2; abundance: many; d_gene: .; j_gene: TRBJ2-1; CDR3aa: CASSLIYEQFF; CDR3nt: TGTGCCAGCAGCTTAATATATGAGCAGTTCTTC
len: 19; v_gene: TRBV12-3/TRBV12-4; abundance: .; d_gene: TRBD2; j_gene: TRBJ2-4; CDR3aa: CASSFIMPGLAGVTGIQYF; CDR3nt: TGTGCCAGCAGTTTTATCATGCCGGGACTAGCGGGAGTAACCGGCATTCAGTACTTC
len: 10; v_gene: TRBV10-2; abundance: few; d_gene: .; j_gene: TRBJ2-1; CDR3aa: CASGIGEQFF; CDR3nt: TGCGCCAGCGGTATAGGGGAGCAGTTCTTC
len: 14; v_gene: TRBV5-1; abundance: .; d_gene: .; j_gene: TRBJ2-3; CDR3aa: CASGGTAYTDTQYF; CDR3nt: TGCGCCAGCGGTGGGACTGCCTACACAGATACGCAGTATTTT
len: 12; v_gene: TRBV7-9; abundance: .; d_gene: TRBD1; j_gene: TRBJ2-5; CDR3aa: CASSRQGRTQYF; CDR3nt: TGTGCCAGCAGCCGACAGGGCCGTACTCAGTACTTC
len: 15; v_gene: TRBV5-1; abundance: .; d_gene: .; j_gene: TRBJ2-2; CDR3aa: CASNGGGFNTGELFF; CDR3nt: TGCGCCAGCAACGGTGGGGGATTCAACACCGGGGAGCTGTTTTTT
len: 14; v_gene: TRBV6-1; abundance: few; d_gene: TRBD1; j_gene: TRBJ2-3; CDR3aa: CASGQAPSTDTQYF; CDR3nt: TGTGCCAGCGGACAGGCGCCTAGCACAGATACGCAGTATTTT
len: 15; v_gene: TRBV11-3; abundance: .; d_gene: .; j_gene: TRBJ2-7; CDR3aa: CASSLFGGPDYEQYF; CDR3nt: TGTGCCAGCAGCTTATTTGGCGGTCCCGACTACGAGCAGTACTTC
len: 14; v_gene: TRBV7-9; abundance: .; d_gene: .; j_gene: TRBJ2-7; CDR3aa: CASSLPLTGSEQYF; CDR3nt: TGTGCCAGCAGCTTACCCCTGACAGGAAGCGAGCAGTACTTC
len: 17; v_gene: TRBV6-5; abundance: few; d_gene: .; j_gene: TRBJ1-1; CDR3aa: CASSYSGRGGGNTEAFF; CDR3nt: TGTGCCAGCAGTTACTCGGGCAGGGGCGGAGGAAACACTGAAGCTTTCTTT